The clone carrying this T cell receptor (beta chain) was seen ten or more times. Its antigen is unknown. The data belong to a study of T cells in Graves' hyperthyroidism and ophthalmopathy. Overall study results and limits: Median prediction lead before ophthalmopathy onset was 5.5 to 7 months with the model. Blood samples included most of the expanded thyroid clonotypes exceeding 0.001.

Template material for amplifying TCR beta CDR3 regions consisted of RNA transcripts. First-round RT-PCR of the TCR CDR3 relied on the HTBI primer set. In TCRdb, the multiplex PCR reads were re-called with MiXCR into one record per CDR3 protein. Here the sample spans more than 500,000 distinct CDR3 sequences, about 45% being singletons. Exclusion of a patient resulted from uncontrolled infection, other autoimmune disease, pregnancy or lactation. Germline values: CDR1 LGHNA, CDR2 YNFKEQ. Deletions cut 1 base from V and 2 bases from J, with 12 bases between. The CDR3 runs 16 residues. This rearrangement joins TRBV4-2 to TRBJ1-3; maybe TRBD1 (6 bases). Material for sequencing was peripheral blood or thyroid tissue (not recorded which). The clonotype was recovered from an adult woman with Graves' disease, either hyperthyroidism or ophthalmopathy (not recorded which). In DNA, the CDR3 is TGTGCCAGCAGCCAAGTCGGGACAAGGCCTGGAAACACCATATATTTT. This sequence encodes CASSQVGTRPGNTIYF.